This TCR beta chain is from a study of human T cells and chemical hapten exposure. Whole-study context: The study patch tested 0.01% DPC on the upper back and read results at 6 days.

Specified time point: patch test 3, about 24 weeks after DPC sensitization. The sample's treatment: therapeutic diphenylcyclopropenone sensitization with weekly scalp DPC. Unique molecular identifiers were attached to individual cDNA molecules within the library. TCRdb reprocessed the RACE reads with MiXCR, giving one entry per CDR3 protein. The sample shows about 82,000 distinct CDR3 sequences, 13% of them seen only once. Turning to this clonotype: Its antigen is unidentified.

Study-level results: There was no change with DPC sensitization in TCRs above 1 in 1000 frequency.

This TCR came from a woman in her 50s with alopecia areata. Some clones in this sample may be carry-over from other donors' samples. The source was whole blood, collected in connection with sensitization to the hapten diphenylcyclopropenone (DPC).

CDR3 protein: CASSLAGASSDTQYF. CDR3 DNA: TGTGCCAGCAGCTTAGCGGGGGCTAGCTCGGATACGCAGTATTTT. The chain joins TRBV7-2 to TRBJ2-3; perhaps TRBD1 as D (6 bases). Trimming left V 0 bases short and J 6 bases short, with 13 bases between. The CDR3 spans 15 residues. Per the germline V gene, CDR1 is SGHTA and CDR2 is FQGNSA.